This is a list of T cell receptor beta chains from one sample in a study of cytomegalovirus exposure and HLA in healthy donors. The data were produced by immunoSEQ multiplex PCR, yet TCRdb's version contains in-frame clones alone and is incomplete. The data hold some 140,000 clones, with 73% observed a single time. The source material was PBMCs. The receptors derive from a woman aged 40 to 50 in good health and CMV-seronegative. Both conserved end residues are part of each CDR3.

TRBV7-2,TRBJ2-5,CASSAMGATSRETQYF
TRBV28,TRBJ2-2,CASSPRGQSNTGELFF
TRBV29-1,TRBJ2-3,CSVEDPTSGGAWDTQYF
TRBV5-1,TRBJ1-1,CASSLAPVGSTEAFF
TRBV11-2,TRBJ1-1,CASSFPTGLGNTEAFF
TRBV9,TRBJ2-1,CASSVEAGGPNEQFF
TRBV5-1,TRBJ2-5,CASSNGTAYQETQYF
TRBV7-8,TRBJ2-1,CASSTTGADNEQFF
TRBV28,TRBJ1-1,CASSNFIPTARLMNTEAFF
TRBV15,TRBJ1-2,CATSYNNYGYTF
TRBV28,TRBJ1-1,CASSSLGQRWTEAFF
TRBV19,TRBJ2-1,CASSISDPTMRQFF
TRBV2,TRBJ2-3,CASDPGQGADTQYF
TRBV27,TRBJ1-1,CASSRGNTEAFF
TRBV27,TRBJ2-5,CASRPAGQETQYF
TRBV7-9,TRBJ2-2,CSSSYRGLLNTGELFF
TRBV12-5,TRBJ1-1,CASDRDRNTEAFF